A single sample gave rise to the 3 T cell receptor beta chains below, sequenced in a study of blood T cell repertoires in COVID-19. Only in-frame clones appear in the TCRdb table, and some are missing; sequencing was by immunoSEQ multiplex PCR. Among roughly 150,000 clones listed, under 90% were seen once. The sample comprised PBMCs or T cells enriched from blood (not recorded which). These TCRs come from a man over 45 who had recovered from COVID-19.

In nucleotides, the CDR3 is TGTGCCAGCAGCAGGGGTGCAGAGGGCAATCAGCCCCAGCATTTT. Protein sequence: CASSRGAEGNQPQHF. This chain uses TRBV3-1 (or the pseudogene TRBV3-2) with TRBJ1-5, with D possibly being TRBD1 (5 bases). The germline CDR1 and CDR2 sequences are LGHDT and YNNKEL (reference sequence). The V end lost 5 bases, the J end lost 2 bases, and 13 bases lay between the germline ends. The CDR3 contains 15 residues.

This clone occurred once. The genes are TRBV2 and TRBJ2-3, with D perhaps matching TRBD1 (6 bases). Trimming removed 11 bases from V and 5 bases from J, with 14 bases in between. CDR3 length equals 12 residues. Germline assignment: CDR1 SNHLY and CDR2 FYNNEI. The CDR3 bases are TGTGCCGCCGGTGGGACACAAGATACGCAGTATTTT. This gives the protein CAAGGTQDTQYF.

This chain links TRBV7-2 with TRBJ2-5, with TRBD2 matching 9 bases. Germline assignment: CDR1 SGHTA and CDR2 FQGNSA. CDR3 length equals 13 residues. The V segment lost 6 bases and the J segment 5 bases; nucleotides outside the gene matches: 4. This CDR3 is CASRPSGAETQYF. For the CDR3, the DNA is TGTGCCAGCAGACCTAGCGGGGCGGAGACCCAGTACTTC.